The sequence of this TCR beta chain was determined in a study of T cells after posttransplantation cyclophosphamide. Findings of the study overall: Recipient CMV seropositivity and CMV reactivation strongly tracked TRB clonality.

Assay: immunoSEQ multiplex PCR; the TCRdb copy retains only in-frame clones and omits some. This sample has 900 or so clones, with 71% found just once. As concerns this clone: Its antigen remains unknown.

This clonotype originated in a woman between 45 and 60 years old in good health and a related stem cell transplant donor. Sequencing was performed on memory CD8+ T cells sorted from blood.

CDR3 nucleotide sequence: TGTGCCAGCAGCCCCCCCCTCGGTGGGGAGGCCCTAGGGCCCCAGCATTTT. It is translated as CASSPPLGGEALGPQHF. The rearrangement links TRBV28 to TRBJ1-5; the D is unclear. Germline CDR1 reads MDHEN; CDR2 reads SYDVKM. The ends were cut back, 6 bases at V and 9 bases at J, with 27 bases in the middle. The CDR3 has 17 residues.